These 32 T cell receptor beta chains were sequenced from one sample in a study of early T cells in non-severe SARS-CoV-2 infection. MiXCR, run by TCRdb on the 5' RACE reads, gives a single entry per CDR3 protein. This repertoire shows 100,000 to 150,000 distinct CDR3 sequences, about 16% found once; its top ten account for 20% to 25%. Specimen: whole blood. The receptors stem from an adult who was a healthcare worker with PCR-confirmed SARS-CoV-2 infection or an uninfected control (not recorded which).

This clonotype was recorded at least ten times. The chain uses TRBV9 and TRBJ1-6; 7 bases are shared with TRBD1. J was trimmed by 14 bases and V by 3 bases; bases with no gene match: 5. In germline, CDR1 is SGDLS, CDR2 YYNGEE. This CDR3 spans 12 amino acids. Here the CDR3 reads CASSDRQGALHF. DNA for the CDR3: TGTGCCAGCAGCGATCGACAGGGTGCCCTCCACTTT.

This clonotype was found a few times. This chain uses TRBV7-6 with TRBJ2-7, with a weak D call TRBD1 (6 bases). This CDR3 is 16 amino acids long. CDR1 and CDR2 from the germline V gene are SGHVS and FNYEAQ. V was trimmed by 5 bases and J by 2 bases, leaving 19 bases between them. The CDR3 DNA sequence: TGTGCCAGCAGCCCCCGGTCGGGGACACTTACCTACGAGCAGTACTTC. Protein sequence: CASSPRSGTLTYEQYF.

The chain employs TRBV7-8 and TRBJ1-5, with D uncertain. Trimming shortened V by 4 bases and J by 4 bases, and 11 bases separated the two germline ends. Looked up from germline, CDR1 is SGHVS and CDR2 is FQNEAQ. The CDR3 totals 14 residues. For the CDR3, the DNA is TGTGCCAGCAGCTCTGCGTCAGCTAATCAGCCCCAGCATTTT. Residues: CASSSASANQPQHF. The full variable domain, in which reference TRBV7-8 and TRBJ1-5 provide the parts outside the CDR3, is GAGVSQSPRYKVAKRGQDVALRCDPISGHVSLFWYQQALGQGPEFLTYFQNEAQLDKSGLPSDRFFAERPEGSVSTLKIQRTQQEDSAVYLCASSSASANQPQHFGDGTRLSIL.

This clonotype has more than one count but fewer than ten. The gene calls are TRBV2 and TRBJ1-3, with D uncertain. Germline loops: CDR1 SNHLY, CDR2 FYNNEI. The CDR3 loop spans 10 amino acids. V shed 7 bases and J shed 4 bases, with 2 bases lying between them. In DNA form, the CDR3 reads TGTGCCAGCATGGGAAACACCATATATTTT. The encoded protein is CASMGNTIYF.

This clonotype was seen a handful of times. The rearrangement uses TRBV13 and TRBJ2-7, with no clear D. The CDR3 length is 13 residues. Looked up from germline, CDR1 is PRHDT and CDR2 is FYEKMQ (reference sequence). Trimming cost V 2 bases and J 6 bases, with 11 bases left between them. This CDR3 reads CASSLILSGEQYF. The CDR3 nucleotides read TGTGCCAGCAGCTTAATTTTGTCTGGCGAGCAGTACTTC.

The chain couples TRBV5-6 to TRBJ1-1; D not certain. Germline CDR1 reads SGHDT; CDR2 reads YYEEEE. V was clipped by 7 bases and J by 3 bases, with 13 bases between them. The CDR3 totals 13 residues. The CDR3: CASGKDGYTEAFF. The CDR3, as DNA: TGTGCCAGCGGCAAAGACGGGTACACTGAAGCTTTCTTT. Full variable domain (rest looked up from reference TRBV5-6 and TRBJ1-1): DAGVTQSPTHLIKTRGQQVTLRCSPKSGHDTVSWYQQALGQGPQFIFQYYEEEERQRGNFPDRFSGHQFPNYSSELNVNALLLGDSALYLCASGKDGYTEAFFGQGTRLTVV.

The V gene is TRBV7-2, the J gene TRBJ1-1, with D unresolved. The CDR3 is made up of 13 amino acids. The ends were cut back, 1 base at V and 3 bases at J, with 6 bases in the middle. Germline V CDR1 and CDR2: SGHTA, FQGNSA. The CDR3 nucleotides read TGTGCCAGCAGCTTAGGGGTTTACACTGAAGCTTTCTTT. Its translation: CASSLGVYTEAFF.

J is TRBJ1-4 and V is TRBV18; weak D call: TRBD1 (5 bases). The CDR3 covers 12 residues. The germline gives CDR1 KGHSH, CDR2 LQKENI. Trimming pared 3 bases from V and 10 bases from J, leaving 9 bases between. CDR3 loop: CASSPGPLKLFF. The CDR3 DNA reads TGTGCCAGCTCACCGGGACCGTTAAAACTGTTTTTT. Full variable domain (missing parts from reference TRBV18 and TRBJ1-4): NAGVMQNPRHLVRRRGQEARLRCSPMKGHSHVYWYRQLPEEGLKFMVYLQKENIIDESGMPKERFSAEFPKEGPSILRIQQVVRGDSAAYFCASSPGPLKLFFGSGTQLSVL.

This clonotype was observed at least ten times. The chain has TRBV6-5 and TRBJ2-6; D is unclear. Germline V lookup: CDR1 MNHEY, CDR2 SVGAGI. The CDR3 has 16 amino acids. The germline V and J ends were trimmed by 0 bases and 4 bases, with 10 bases remaining between them. The CDR3 nucleotides are TGTGCCAGCAGTTACTCGATGGGGTACGGGGCCAACGTCCTGACTTTC. This sequence encodes CASSYSMGYGANVLTF.

This clonotype was observed many times. This sequence joins TRBV2 and TRBJ2-3; D not resolved. In germline, CDR1 is SNHLY, CDR2 FYNNEI. Trimming removed 2 bases from V and 8 bases from J, with 8 bases in between. There are 12 residues in the CDR3. This chain's CDR3 is CASSEQDGTQYF. CDR3 in DNA: TGTGCCAGCAGTGAACAGGATGGTACGCAGTATTTT.

This clonotype was found a few times. The chain couples TRBV30 to TRBJ2-1; D possibly matches TRBD1 or TRBD2 (5 bases each). Germline values: CDR1 GTSNPN, CDR2 SVGIG (reference sequence). Trimming took 5 bases from V and 4 from J, leaving 18 bases between them. The CDR3 extends over 15 amino acids. As DNA, the CDR3 is TGTGCCTGGGGGACGGGCCATGTTAATTACAATGAGCAGTTCTTC. This sequence encodes CAWGTGHVNYNEQFF.

This clonotype came up a few times. The chain couples TRBV7-9 to TRBJ1-1; D unresolved. The length of the CDR3 is 15 residues. Trimming cost V 0 bases and J 3 bases, with 11 bases left between them. The V gene's germline CDR1 is SEHNR and CDR2 FQNEAQ (reference sequence). The CDR3 sequence: CASSLAGYADTEAFF. CDR3 sequence (DNA): TGTGCCAGCAGCTTAGCGGGGTATGCGGACACTGAAGCTTTCTTT.

This sequence joins TRBV21-1 and TRBJ1-2; TRBD1 reflects the table's D call only, with no check against the DNA. TRBV21-1 is shown as a pseudogene. The CDR3 is made up of 13 amino acids. The CDR3 protein is CASRPTGSFGYTF. In DNA form, the CDR3 reads TGTGCCAGCAGGCCGACAGGGAGTTTTGGCTACACCTTC.

CDR3 bases: TGCGCCAGCAGCTTGGACAGGGTGAACACTGAAGCTTTCTTT. Translating gives CASSLDRVNTEAFF. The rearrangement uses TRBV5-1 and TRBJ1-1; maybe TRBD1 (6 bases). Trimming removed 0 bases at V and 0 bases at J, with 6 bases between. CDR3 length: 14 residues. Germline V gene sequence: CDR1 SGHRS, CDR2 YFSETQ.

The V gene is TRBV20-1, the J gene TRBJ2-7, with 9 bases aligning to TRBD1. The CDR3 loop spans 14 amino acids. The germline gives CDR1 DFQATT, CDR2 SNEGSKA (reference sequence). V gave up 2 bases and J gave up 6 bases; unmatched junction bases: 8. The CDR3 nucleotides are TGCAGTGCTAGATGGCGGGGACAGGGCGCCGAGCAGTACTTC. Residues: CSARWRGQGAEQYF.

The table lists this clonotype with a few counts. The V and J genes are TRBV6-6 and TRBJ2-5; TRBD2 matches 11 bases. The V segment lost 11 bases and the J segment 4 bases; nucleotides outside the gene matches: 9. Germline CDR1 reads MNHNY; CDR2 reads SVGAGI (reference sequence). The CDR3 covers 14 residues. CDR3 sequence: CACSTSGSLETQYF. Here the CDR3 DNA reads TGTGCCTGTTCAACTAGCGGGAGCCTAGAGACCCAGTACTTC.

This clonotype has more than one count but fewer than ten. The chain employs TRBV19 and TRBJ2-6; D gene unclear. This CDR3 comprises 15 residues. V lost 2 bases to trimming and J lost 3 bases, with 8 bases between them. Germline CDR1 LNHDA, CDR2 SQIVND (reference sequence). The CDR3 nucleotides are TGTGCCAGTAGTATACACCCCCGTGGGGCCAACGTCCTGACTTTC. The encoded protein is CASSIHPRGANVLTF.

This clonotype was recorded many times. CDR3 DNA: TGCGCCAGCAGCCGCATAACAGGGTCGTTGGCAGATACGCAGTATTTT. The encoded protein is CASSRITGSLADTQYF. The rearrangement joins TRBV4-1 to TRBJ2-3, with a weak D call TRBD1 (6 bases). Germline CDR1 reads MGHRA; CDR2 reads YSYEKL. The CDR3 spans 16 residues. Trimming shortened V by 4 bases and J by 4 bases, and 18 bases separated the two germline ends.

This chain joins TRBV10-3 and TRBJ2-1; either TRBD1 or TRBD2 may fit D (7 bases each). Between the trimmed V and J ends, which lost 8 bases and 6 bases, there was a span of 17 bases. The length of the CDR3 is 14 residues. The germline V gene has CDR1 ENHRY and CDR2 SYGVKD. CDR3 DNA sequence: TGTGCCATCGCACTAGCAGGGGGGGTCAATGAGCAGTTCTTC. This gives the protein CAIALAGGVNEQFF.

This clonotype was detected ten times or more. V is TRBV13 and J is TRBJ1-2; D is unresolved. V shed 3 bases and J shed 3 bases, with 14 bases lying between them. The CDR3 totals 15 residues. Germline assignment: CDR1 PRHDT and CDR2 FYEKMQ (reference sequence). The CDR3 sequence is CASSLGSPEDYGYTF. CDR3 bases: TGTGCCAGCAGCTTGGGCAGCCCCGAGGACTATGGCTACACCTTC.

The CDR3: CASSSDGQTYEQYF. CDR3 in DNA: TGCGCCAGCAGCTCGGACGGGCAGACCTACGAGCAGTACTTC. This chain links TRBV5-1 with TRBJ2-7; no definite D call. Germline CDR1 reads SGHRS; CDR2 reads YFSETQ. This CDR3 has 14 residues. V dropped 3 bases and J dropped 2 bases, with 12 bases sitting between them.

This clonotype was counted between two and nine times. The rearrangement links TRBV19 to TRBJ2-1; TRBD2 matches at 10 bases. This CDR3 contains 15 residues. Germline V gene data show CDR1 as LNHDA and CDR2 as SQIVND (reference sequence). V was pared by 6 bases and J by 2 bases, with 4 bases of the junction left unmatched. Here the CDR3 reads CASRESGGAYNEQFF. The DNA for the CDR3 is TGTGCCAGTAGGGAGAGCGGGGGGGCCTACAATGAGCAGTTCTTC.

The J gene is TRBJ1-1, the V gene TRBV29-1, with D hard to call. The V end lost 5 bases, the J end lost 0 bases, and 4 bases lay between the germline ends. This CDR3 contains 11 residues. Per the germline V gene, CDR1 is SQVTM and CDR2 is ANQGSEA. The DNA of the CDR3 is TGCAGCGTTAAACTGAACACTGAAGCTTTCTTT. Protein sequence: CSVKLNTEAFF.

This clonotype came up a few times. V and J are TRBV20-1 and TRBJ2-3; D remains ambiguous. The CDR3 loop spans 12 amino acids. The V and J ends lost 3 bases and 1 base respectively, with 5 bases between them. CDR1 DFQATT and CDR2 SNEGSKA come from the germline V gene (reference sequence). The CDR3 DNA sequence: TGCAGTGCTAGTGAGGGCACAGATACGCAGTATTTT. This sequence encodes CSASEGTDTQYF.

The chain combines TRBV7-2 with TRBJ1-1; the D is unclear. Germline V gene sequence: CDR1 SGHTA, CDR2 FQGNSA. Trimming took 6 bases from V and 1 from J, leaving 9 bases between them. This CDR3 has 13 residues. DNA of the CDR3: TGTGCCAGCAGAGGGTTTACGAACACTGAAGCTTTCTTT. It translates to CASRGFTNTEAFF.

This clonotype was detected only a few times. The CDR3 bases are TGTGCCAGCAGCTTAGCGGAAGTCCTTGGCTGGGCGGGCTACACCTTC. It encodes CASSLAEVLGWAGYTF. The chain recombines TRBV7-9 with TRBJ1-2; no firm D call. The CDR3 totals 16 residues. With 0 bases removed from V and 8 bases from J, the gap between germline ends came to 19 bases. Germline V gene data show CDR1 as SEHNR and CDR2 as FQNEAQ (reference sequence).

This clonotype came up many times. The J gene is TRBJ1-2, the V gene TRBV6-6; TRBD1 might be the D (6 bases). Germline loops: CDR1 MNHNY, CDR2 SVGAGI (reference sequence). There are 14 residues in the CDR3. Between the trimmed V and J ends, which lost 7 bases and 2 bases, there was a span of 14 bases. The CDR3 loop reads CASIGGGPNYGYTF. In nucleotides, the CDR3 is TGTGCCAGCATCGGGGGCGGCCCCAACTATGGCTACACCTTC.

The rearrangement uses TRBV6-1 and TRBJ1-6; no firm D call. The CDR3 consists of 13 residues. Germline CDR1 is MNHNS and CDR2 is SASEGT. The germline V and J ends were trimmed by 5 bases and 5 bases, with 7 bases remaining between them. In nucleotides, the CDR3 is TGTGCCAGCAGTACACCCGATAATTCACCCCTCCACTTT. It specifies CASSTPDNSPLHF.

This clonotype was detected a few times. The J gene is TRBJ2-4, the V gene TRBV12-3 or TRBV12-4, with D perhaps matching TRBD1 or TRBD2 (5 bases each). CDR3 length: 16 amino acids. Trimming removed 6 bases from V and 0 bases from J, with 15 bases in between. The CDR3 DNA follows: TGTGCCAGCAGCCCCCCGGGACGCTTAGCCAAAAACATTCAGTACTTC. It specifies CASSPPGRLAKNIQYF.

This clonotype showed up many times. The chain uses TRBV27 and TRBJ2-2, with TRBD2 matching over 13 bases. The CDR3 runs to 20 residues. Per the germline V gene, CDR1 is MNHEY and CDR2 is SMNVEV (reference sequence). Trimming cost V 5 bases and J 0 bases; bases outside gene matches: 12. The CDR3 coding sequence is TGTGCCAGCAGTATATTGACTAGCGGGGGGCTTCTCGCGAACACCGGGGAGCTGTTTTTT. Translation gives CASSILTSGGLLANTGELFF.

This clonotype was found a few times. The rearrangement uses TRBV3-1 and TRBJ1-1; D is undetermined. Trimming shortened V by 1 base and J by 8 bases, and 11 bases separated the two germline ends. Germline V gene data show CDR1 as LGHDT and CDR2 as YNNKEL (reference sequence). This CDR3 comprises 13 residues. In nucleotides, the CDR3 is TGTGCCAGCAGCCAAGTGGAAACTAGGGAAGCTTTCTTT. Translated, it gives CASSQVETREAFF. Complete variable domain (other parts from reference TRBV3-1 and TRBJ1-1): DTAVSQTPKYLVTQMGNDKSIKCEQNLGHDTMYWYKQDSKKFLKIMFSYNNKELIINETVPNRFSPKSPDKAHLNLHINSLELGDSAVYFCASSQVETREAFFGQGTRLTVV.

The V call is TRBV5-1, the J call TRBJ1-4, with D uncertain. Per the germline V gene, CDR1 is SGHRS and CDR2 is YFSETQ. This CDR3 is built from 14 residues. Trimming shortened V by 4 bases and J by 0 bases, and 7 bases separated the two germline ends. CDR3 nucleotides: TGCGCCAGCAGCGCCGGGACAACTAATGAAAAACTGTTTTTT. It is translated as CASSAGTTNEKLFF.